This TCR beta chain was recovered during a study of blood T cell repertoires in COVID-19. Whole-study context: Acute-phase and convalescent COVID-19 samples originated in the United States, Italy and Spain. The analysed material was cDNA or gDNA that came from T cells, B-cell-depleted T cells, or PBMCs.

The CDR3 is 16 amino acids. Trimming shortened V by 5 bases and J by 3 bases, and 20 bases separated the two germline ends. Germline V gene sequence: CDR1 SGHNT, CDR2 YYREEE (reference sequence). Per the study methods: Scientists estimated how many nucleated cells there were by amplifying reference gene primers. Assay used: immunoSEQ multiplex PCR; TCRdb lists only in-frame clones, some missing. From that table come the V and J calls and clone size; the DNA was used to work out D and trimming. The sample lists about 180,000 clones; approximately 90% were seen once. Sequenced: peripheral blood. V is TRBV5-4 and J is TRBJ1-1; D may be TRBD1 (5 bases). This clonotype was sampled from a woman between 50 and 59 years old with acute or convalescent COVID-19. CDR3 protein: CASRFRRDSIDTEAFF. The DNA of the CDR3 is TGTGCCAGCAGGTTCAGGAGGGACTCCATAGACACTGAAGCTTTCTTT.